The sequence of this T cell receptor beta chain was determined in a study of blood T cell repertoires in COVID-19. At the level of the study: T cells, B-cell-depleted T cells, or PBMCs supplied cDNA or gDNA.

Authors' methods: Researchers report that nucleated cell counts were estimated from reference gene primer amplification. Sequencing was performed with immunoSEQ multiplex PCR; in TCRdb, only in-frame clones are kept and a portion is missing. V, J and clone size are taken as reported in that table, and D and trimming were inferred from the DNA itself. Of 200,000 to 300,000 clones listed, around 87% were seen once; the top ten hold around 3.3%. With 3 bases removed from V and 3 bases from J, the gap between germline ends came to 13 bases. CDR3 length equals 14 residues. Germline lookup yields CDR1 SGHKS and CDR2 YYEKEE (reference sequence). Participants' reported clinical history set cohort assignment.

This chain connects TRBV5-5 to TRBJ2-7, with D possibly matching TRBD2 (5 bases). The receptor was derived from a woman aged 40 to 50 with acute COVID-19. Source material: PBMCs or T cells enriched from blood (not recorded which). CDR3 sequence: CASSSEVWGYEQYF. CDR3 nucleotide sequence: TGTGCCAGCAGCTCGGAGGTCTGGGGCTACGAGCAGTACTTC. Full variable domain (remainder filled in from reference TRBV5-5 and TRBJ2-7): DAGVTQSPTHLIKTRGQQVTLRCSPISGHKSVSWYQQVLGQGPQFIFQYYEKEERGRGNFPDRFSARQFPNYSSELNVNALLLGDSALYLCASSSEVWGYEQYFGPGTRLTVT.